These T cell receptor beta chains were read from a single sample in a study of blood T cell repertoires in COVID-19. Sequencing was performed with immunoSEQ multiplex PCR; in TCRdb, only in-frame clones are kept and a portion is missing. The sample contains under 250,000 clones, approximately 80% of which appear only once. Input material: peripheral blood. Receptors were obtained from a woman in her sixties or seventies with acute or convalescent COVID-19. Both conserved end residues are part of each CDR3. D genes are given only for firm matches. Size is stated for part of the rows, as once, few or many counts, or as a class when the clone is expanded.

CDR3nt	CDR3aa	j_gene	abundance	v_gene	d_gene
TGTGCCAGCAGTTTAGGACAGGCAATGATCTATGGCTACACCTTC	CASSLGQAMIYGYTF	TRBJ1-2	-	TRBV28	TRBD1
TGTGCCAGTAGTATTTCTCGGGACAGGGGACATGGAGAGCAGTACTTC	CASSISRDRGHGEQYF	TRBJ2-7	-	TRBV19	TRBD1
TGTGCCAGCAGCTTAGCGCTGCTAGCGGGGATGAATGAGCAGTTCTTC	CASSLALLAGMNEQFF	TRBJ2-1	-	TRBV7-9	TRBD2
TGTGCCAGCAGCCCCAGGGGGACCCAGTACTTC	CASSPRGTQYF	TRBJ2-5	few	TRBV7-2	-
TGTGCCAGCAGTCGCCCCAGGGCAGGCGATGGCTACACCTTC	CASSRPRAGDGYTF	TRBJ1-2	few	TRBV6-5	-
TGCGCCAGCAGGATTTCCGGGACAGCCTACAATGAGCAGTTCTTC	CASRISGTAYNEQFF	TRBJ2-1	few	TRBV5-1	TRBD1
TGTGCCAGCAGCCCCGGGACAGGGTCCTACGAGCAGTACTTC	CASSPGTGSYEQYF	TRBJ2-7	-	TRBV5-8	TRBD1
TGTGCCAGCTCAACGACAGGACAGGGATCTAGCACAGATACGCAGTATTTT	CASSTTGQGSSTDTQYF	TRBJ2-3	-	TRBV18	TRBD1
TGTGCCAGCAGTGAAGTTCAGAGCGACAGGTTAAAGCATTTT	CASSEVQSDRLKHF	TRBJ1-5	once	TRBV2	-
TGCGCCAGCAGCCAAGGGGCAACAGCAACTAATGAAAAACTGTTTTTT	CASSQGATATNEKLFF	TRBJ1-4	-	TRBV4-3	-
TGTGCCACCAGTGATTTCGACAGGGATGCTGGCTACACCTTC	CATSDFDRDAGYTF	TRBJ1-2	-	TRBV24-1	TRBD1
TGTGCCAGCAGCCCAGGCGGGGGGGGCTACGAGCAGTACTTC	CASSPGGGGYEQYF	TRBJ2-7	-	TRBV3-1/TRBV3-2	TRBD2
TGTGCCATCAGTGAGTCCCGGGACAGTAATGAAAAACTGTTTTTT	CAISESRDSNEKLFF	TRBJ1-4	-	TRBV10-3	TRBD1
TGTGCCAGCAGCCCCCTGGGCGGGGGGCGGGATGAGCAGTTCTTC	CASSPLGGGRDEQFF	TRBJ2-1	-	TRBV9	TRBD2